Following are 18 T cell receptor beta chains from one sample sequenced in a study of shared clonotypes between healthy human individuals. Some clones are missing from TCRdb's copy, which holds only in-frame ones; the method was immunoSEQ multiplex PCR. The sample has 850,000 to 1,100,000 clones; about 80% are singletons. The sample was memory CD4+ T cells from PBMCs. Noted subset: CD45RA-negative fraction. Receptors originate from a man aged 18 to 29 in good health. Some clones in this sample may be carry-over from other donors' samples.

Comments on this clone: Additional DNA sequences in this sample encode the identical CDR3. The V gene is TRBV18, the J gene TRBJ2-7; D is ambiguous. The V end lost 1 base, the J end lost 5 bases, and 6 bases lay between the germline ends. The CDR3 is 12 residues long. The V gene's germline CDR1 is KGHSH and CDR2 LQKENI. The CDR3 reads CASSPLRNEQYF. DNA of the CDR3: TGTGCCAGCTCACCACTTCGGAACGAGCAGTACTTC.

This clone has just one count. J is TRBJ1-4 and V is TRBV2, with 7 bases lining up with TRBD1. The ends lost 10 bases at V and 10 bases at J; junction bases unmatched: 6. The V gene's germline CDR1 is SNHLY and CDR2 FYNNEI. The CDR3 is 11 residues long. CDR3 protein: CATYRGAKLFF. The CDR3 bases are TGTGCCACTTACAGGGGTGCAAAACTGTTTTTT.

Only a few counts were recorded for this clone. At the DNA level, this CDR3 is encoded by other sequences in the same sample as well. The chain uses TRBV28 and TRBJ2-7; D uncertain. The germline V and J ends were trimmed by 5 bases and 2 bases, with 7 bases remaining between them. In germline, CDR1 is MDHEN, CDR2 SYDVKM. The CDR3 spans 12 residues. CDR3 sequence (DNA): TGTGCCAGCAGTCTCTTGGCCTACGAGCAGTACTTC. Translation gives CASSLLAYEQYF.

The V call is TRBV7-2, the J call TRBJ2-1, with TRBD2 identical over 12 bases. Germline-derived CDR1 and CDR2 are SGHTA and FQGNSA. The CDR3 is made up of 17 amino acids. V lost 4 bases and J lost 8; bases outside the gene matches: 12. CDR3 protein: CASSSRASGRARDEQFF. As DNA, the CDR3 is TGTGCCAGCAGCTCCCGCGCTAGCGGGAGGGCCAGGGATGAGCAGTTCTTC.

This clone was counted ten times or more. The V gene is TRBV6-1, the J gene TRBJ2-7, with TRBD1 matching over 12 bases. In germline, CDR1 is MNHNS, CDR2 SASEGT. The J segment lost 3 bases and the V segment lost 3 bases, leaving 9 bases of the junction unmatched. This CDR3 spans 17 amino acids. CDR3 sequence: CASSEAGDRGPNYEQYF. The CDR3 DNA is TGTGCCAGCAGTGAGGCGGGGGACAGGGGGCCTAACTACGAGCAGTACTTC.

J is TRBJ1-2 and V is TRBV5-8; no definite D call. This CDR3 comprises 18 residues. Trimming removed 0 bases at V and 6 bases at J, with 24 bases between. CDR1 is SGHTS, CDR2 YDEGEE, per germline. The CDR3 DNA is TGTGCCAGCAGCTTGGCCGTTATCAGTTCGGTTCTGCGGGATGGCTACACCTTC. Protein sequence: CASSLAVISSVLRDGYTF.

This clone was counted only a few times. This chain joins TRBV7-2 and TRBJ1-1; weak D call: TRBD1 (5 bases). In germline, CDR1 is SGHTA, CDR2 FQGNSA. V dropped 2 bases and J dropped 10 bases, with 14 bases sitting between them. This CDR3 has 13 residues. The CDR3 DNA follows: TGTGCCAGCAGCTTAAGAGTCGAGGGACGAGCTTTCTTT. It is translated as CASSLRVEGRAFF.

Comments on this clone: The sample has other DNA sequences that encode this CDR3 too. This chain uses TRBV28 with TRBJ2-2, with TRBD2 matching 8 bases. In germline, CDR1 is MDHEN, CDR2 SYDVKM. This CDR3 has 15 amino acids. The V and J ends lost 6 bases and 1 base, in that order; junction bases with no gene match: 4. The CDR3 bases are TGTGCCAGCAGGACCAGCGGGGGGAACACCGGGGAGCTGTTTTTT. Its translation is CASRTSGGNTGELFF.

The rearrangement joins TRBV11-2 to TRBJ1-3, with D possibly TRBD1 on 6 matching bases. The germline gives CDR1 SGHAT, CDR2 FQNNGV. CDR3 size: 16 residues. V was clipped by 3 bases and J by 0 bases, with 12 bases between them. CDR3 DNA: TGTGCCAGCAGCTTGGGCGGGACAAACTCTGGAAACACCATATATTTT. Protein sequence: CASSLGGTNSGNTIYF. Full variable domain (missing parts from reference TRBV11-2 and TRBJ1-3): EAGVAQSPRYKIIEKRQSVAFWCNPISGHATLYWYQQILGQGPKLLIQFQNNGVVDDSQLPKDRFSAERLKGVDSTLKIQPAKLEDSAVYLCASSLGGTNSGNTIYFGEGSWLTVV.

The chain recombines TRBV19 with TRBJ2-7; 7 bases are shared with TRBD1. This CDR3 contains 14 residues. The germline V gene has CDR1 LNHDA and CDR2 SQIVND (reference sequence). Germline trimming cut 8 bases from V and 2 bases from J; bases unmatched to any gene: 9. In DNA, the CDR3 is TGTGCCAGTGCAACGGGACAGCATGCCTACGAGCAGTACTTC. Translating gives CASATGQHAYEQYF.

A word on this clone: Distinct nucleotide sequences in the sample also encode this CDR3. The V call is TRBV5-1, the J call TRBJ1-3; D remains unclear. V was cut by 4 bases and J by 3 bases, with 11 bases left in between. The length of the CDR3 is 14 residues. Germline values: CDR1 SGHRS, CDR2 YFSETQ. The CDR3 nucleotides read TGCGCCAGCAGCCCCGGCGGGGTTGGAAACACCATATATTTT. Its translation: CASSPGGVGNTIYF.

This chain uses TRBV6-6 with TRBJ1-2; D might be TRBD1 (5 bases). The CDR3 spans 14 residues. V dropped 9 bases and J dropped 4 bases, with 18 bases sitting between them. Germline CDR1 and CDR2: MNHNY and SVGAGI (reference sequence). DNA of the CDR3: TGTGCCAGTAAAAGGGGTCAGGATCCCTATGGCTACACCTTC. Translated: CASKRGQDPYGYTF.

The rearrangement uses TRBV10-3 and TRBJ2-1; TRBD2 might be the D (5 bases). V lost 0 bases, J lost 10 bases, and 13 bases lay in between. This CDR3 has 14 residues. The germline V gene encodes CDR1 ENHRY and CDR2 SYGVKD. The CDR3 DNA follows: TGTGCCATCAGTGAGTCGCCGAGGGCTAGCGAGCAGTTCTTC. It yields the protein CAISESPRASEQFF.

V usage is TRBV4-1 and J usage is TRBJ2-7, with 9 positions matching TRBD2. CDR3 length: 18 residues. Germline V CDR1 and CDR2: MGHRA, YSYEKL. The trim removed 4 bases at V and 2 bases at J, leaving 15 bases unmatched. The DNA for the CDR3 is TGCGCCAGCAGCCCGAGGAACATTCTAGCGGGAACCACCTACGAGCAGTACTTC. It codes for CASSPRNILAGTTYEQYF.

The chain employs TRBV21-1 and TRBJ2-7; the table's TRBD1 call for D was not verified on the DNA. TRBV21-1 is marked as a pseudogene. The CDR3 contains 15 residues. CDR3: CASSKDRGRTYEQYF. CDR3 coding DNA: TGTGCCAGCAGCAAGGACAGGGGACGGACCTACGAGCAGTACTTC.

This clone was counted a single time. The J gene is TRBJ2-2, the V gene TRBV11-3, with D maybe TRBD2 (5 bases). The CDR3 is 16 residues long. Germline CDR1 and CDR2: SGHNT and YENEEA. Trimming pared 5 bases from V and 5 bases from J, leaving 18 bases between. CDR3 region: CASSPRGAENTGELFF. CDR3 in DNA: TGTGCCAGCAGCCCCCGGGGAGCAGAGAATACCGGGGAGCTGTTTTTT.

The chain recombines TRBV29-1 with TRBJ2-7, with D possibly TRBD2 on 6 matching bases. Trimming removed 4 bases from V and 0 bases from J, with 13 bases in between. The CDR3 consists of 14 residues. Germline CDR1 and CDR2: SQVTM and ANQGSEA. The chain's CDR3 is CSVAGVGSSYEQYF. The CDR3 DNA is TGCAGCGTTGCGGGGGTGGGGAGCTCCTACGAGCAGTACTTC.

The V gene is TRBV7-2, the J gene TRBJ1-4; D might be TRBD1 (5 bases). CDR1 and CDR2 (germline): SGHTA, FQGNSA. This CDR3 comprises 14 residues. V was shortened by 1 base and J by 8 bases, with 11 bases between the two germline ends. CDR3 in DNA: TGTGCCAGCAGCTTAGGAGGGGCAGGGGAAAAACTGTTTTTT. Protein product: CASSLGGAGEKLFF. The variable domain in full, with the rest retrieved from reference TRBV7-2 and TRBJ1-4, is GAGVSQSPSNKVTEKGKDVELRCDPISGHTALYWYRQSLGQGLEFLIYFQGNSAPDKSGLPSDRFSAERTGGSVSTLTIQRTQQEDSAVYLCASSLGGAGEKLFFGSGTQLSVL.